Below are 29 T cell receptor beta chains sequenced from a single sample in a study of cytomegalovirus exposure and HLA in healthy donors. Researchers ran the PCR with 60 Vbeta and 13 Jbeta primers. TCRdb's copy holds only in-frame clones and misses some; the assay was immunoSEQ multiplex PCR. The sample records 150,000 or so clones, roughly 80% being singletons. The specimen was PBMCs. The receptors here all came from a male donor in good health and CMV-seropositive.

This chain's CDR3 is CASSLVFSEKLFF. In DNA form, the CDR3 reads TGTGCCAGCAGCTTAGTTTTCAGTGAAAAACTGTTTTTT. J is TRBJ1-4 and V is TRBV7-2; unclear D gene. The V gene lost 1 base and the J gene lost 7 bases, with 7 bases spanning the gap. This CDR3 comprises 13 residues. Germline loops: CDR1 SGHTA, CDR2 FQGNSA.

The sample holds a few counts of this clone. The V gene is TRBV28, the J gene TRBJ1-4, with 8 bases that match TRBD1. Germline V gene lookup returns CDR1 MDHEN and CDR2 SYDVKM. J lost 3 bases, V lost 4 bases, and 1 base had no gene match. The CDR3 sequence is 14 residues long. The CDR3 DNA sequence: TGTGCCAGCAGTTCGGGACAGGCTAATGAAAAACTGTTTTTT. Translation: CASSSGQANEKLFF.

This chain uses TRBV7-2 with TRBJ1-2; 10 nucleotides align to TRBD1. V shed 3 bases, J shed 3 bases, and the junction held 4 bases outside the gene matches. The CDR3 has 15 amino acids. Germline V gene sequence: CDR1 SGHTA, CDR2 FQGNSA. For the CDR3, the DNA is TGTGCCAGCAGCTTGACAGGGGGCTCTGACTATGGCTACACCTTC. Translation gives CASSLTGGSDYGYTF.

This clone has just one count. The chain links TRBV19 to TRBJ2-7, with TRBD1 identical over 8 bases. Losses at the gene ends were 5 bases for V and 7 bases for J; bases not matched to a gene: 7. CDR3 length equals 13 residues. The germline CDR1 and CDR2 sequences are LNHDA and SQIVND (reference sequence). The CDR3 coding sequence is TGTGCCAGTAGTTCCGGACAGGGAATGGAGCAGTACTTC. Protein product: CASSSGQGMEQYF.

Notes on this clone: This specimen includes other DNA sequences encoding the same CDR3. The chain carries TRBV9 and TRBJ2-1; 8 bases match TRBD2. The CDR3 is made up of 15 amino acids. The ends lost 0 bases at V and 4 bases at J; junction bases unmatched: 3. Germline values: CDR1 SGDLS, CDR2 YYNGEE. CDR3 in DNA: TGTGCCAGCAGCGTAGGGTCGGGGGGGTACAATGAGCAGTTCTTC. It specifies CASSVGSGGYNEQFF.

This clone showed up just once. Here the CDR3 reads CASSVKGFTGYEQYF. The DNA of the CDR3 is TGTGCCAGCAGTGTGAAGGGATTCACAGGGTACGAGCAGTACTTC. This chain uses TRBV6-1 with TRBJ2-7; D is perhaps TRBD1 (6 bases). This CDR3 contains 15 residues. V lost 4 bases, J lost 4 bases, and 17 bases lay in between. Germline CDR1 and CDR2: MNHNS and SASEGT.

The chain combines TRBV2 with TRBJ2-3; TRBD2 matches 10 bases. The V gene's germline CDR1 is SNHLY and CDR2 FYNNEI. The CDR3 has 14 residues. The V gene end was trimmed by 4 bases and the J gene end by 5 bases; junction bases not matched to a gene: 3. In DNA form, the CDR3 reads TGTGCCAGCAGTGCCCGGACTAGCGGAGATACGCAGTATTTT. This encodes CASSARTSGDTQYF.

The V call is TRBV28, the J call TRBJ1-2; no definite D call. The ends were cut back, 5 bases at V and 5 bases at J, with 12 bases in the middle. The CDR3 sequence is 13 residues long. CDR1 is MDHEN, CDR2 SYDVKM, per germline. CDR3 sequence: CASSPMRAYGYTF. The CDR3 nucleotides are TGTGCCAGCAGTCCCATGAGGGCTTATGGCTACACCTTC.

This chain links TRBV2 with TRBJ1-4, with TRBD1 identical over 8 bases. This CDR3 is built from 13 residues. J was trimmed by 8 bases and V by 11 bases; bases with no gene match: 10. Germline CDR1 is SNHLY and CDR2 is FYNNEI. The CDR3 DNA follows: TGTGCCGGCAAGAAGACAGGGGACGAAAAACTGTTTTTT. This encodes CAGKKTGDEKLFF.

Comment on this clone: One end of the junction fails to match germline, which may point to a read error. The chain links TRBV7-9 to TRBJ1-4; possibly TRBD1 for D (5 bases). CDR1 and CDR2 (germline): SEHNR, FQNEAQ (reference sequence). The CDR3 has 14 amino acids. This CDR3 reads CSSSPAGVNEKLFF. The DNA for the CDR3 is TGTTCCAGCAGCCCCGCGGGGGTTAATGAAAAACTGTTTTTT.

The sample holds one count of this clone. This sequence joins TRBV7-9 and TRBJ2-7, with TRBD1 identical over 7 bases. Germline V CDR1 and CDR2: SEHNR, FQNEAQ (reference sequence). Germline trimming cut 1 base from V and 5 bases from J; bases unmatched to any gene: 11. The CDR3 is made up of 16 amino acids. The CDR3 coding sequence is TGTGCCAGCAGCTTAGGTTTGAGAGGACAGGTCCACGAGCAGTACTTC. Its protein product is CASSLGLRGQVHEQYF.

Only one count was recorded for this clone. The junction does not match germline at one end; this may be a read error. J is TRBJ1-2 and V is TRBV27; D gene ambiguous. CDR3 size: 15 residues. Germline CDR1 reads MNHEY; CDR2 reads SMNVEV (reference sequence). CDR3: CAGSPRPIEGYGYTF. The CDR3 region has the DNA TGTGCCGGCAGCCCCCGCCCGATTGAGGGCTATGGCTACACCTTC.

This chain uses TRBV15 with TRBJ2-3; 8 bases line up with TRBD2. This CDR3 has 16 amino acids. Germline V gene lookup returns CDR1 LNHNV and CDR2 YYDKDF (reference sequence). V shed 1 base, J shed 6 bases, and the junction held 9 bases outside the gene matches. The CDR3 coding sequence is TGTGCCACCAGCAGAGGTGAGGGACTAGGAGACGATACGCAGTATTTT. Protein product: CATSRGEGLGDDTQYF.

The rearrangement links TRBV4-1 to TRBJ2-5; tentatively, D is TRBD2 (6 bases). The CDR3 runs to 16 residues. The germline V and J ends were trimmed by 3 bases and 2 bases, with 16 bases remaining between them. In germline, CDR1 is MGHRA, CDR2 YSYEKL. The CDR3: CASSQTGLPTQETQYF. In DNA, the CDR3 is TGCGCCAGCAGCCAGACGGGACTCCCAACTCAAGAGACCCAGTACTTC.

V and J are TRBV27 and TRBJ2-3, with 15 positions matching TRBD2. The CDR3 has 18 residues. The germline gives CDR1 MNHEY, CDR2 SMNVEV (reference sequence). Losses at the gene ends were 7 bases for V and 4 bases for J; bases not matched to a gene: 12. CDR3 in amino acids: CASISRGTSGRIADTQYF. The CDR3, as DNA: TGTGCCAGCATCTCCCGCGGGACTAGCGGGAGGATTGCAGATACGCAGTATTTT.

The V call is TRBV10-2, the J call TRBJ2-1; 7 bases are a match to TRBD1. V shed 5 bases, J shed 4 bases, and the junction held 5 bases outside the gene matches. The CDR3 is made up of 14 amino acids. CDR1 and CDR2 from the germline V gene are WSHSY and SAAADI. The CDR3 DNA follows: TGCGCCAGCAGTTTTGGGACAGCGTACAATGAGCAGTTCTTC. This sequence encodes CASSFGTAYNEQFF.

The chain joins TRBV30 to TRBJ2-6, with 8 bases matching TRBD1. V gave up 1 base and J gave up 0 bases; unmatched junction bases: 5. Germline V gene sequence: CDR1 GTSNPN, CDR2 SVGIG (reference sequence). The CDR3 is 17 amino acids. DNA for the CDR3: TGTGCCTGGAGTGGGACAGGGATTTACTCTGGGGCCAACGTCCTGACTTTC. The encoded protein is CAWSGTGIYSGANVLTF.

This clone was recorded only once. The chain carries TRBV6-5 and TRBJ2-1; D may be TRBD2 (6 bases). Trimming left V 7 bases short and J 5 bases short, with 15 bases between. The V gene's germline CDR1 is MNHEY and CDR2 SVGAGI. There are 14 residues in the CDR3. CDR3: CASNPRDLNNEQFF. The CDR3 DNA sequence: TGTGCCAGCAACCCCCGGGACTTAAACAATGAGCAGTTCTTC.

CDR3 DNA: TGTGCCAGCAGCCAAGTAAGGAGGGAAGCCGGGGAGCTGTTTTTT. Its protein is CASSQVRREAGELFF. The chain combines TRBV14 with TRBJ2-2; D possibly corresponds to TRBD2 (6 bases). V lost 1 base, J lost 6 bases, and 12 bases lay in between. CDR1 is SGHDN and CDR2 is FVKESK in the germline V gene. CDR3 size: 15 residues.

This chain uses TRBV4-3 with TRBJ1-6; D might be TRBD1 (6 bases). Trimming shortened V by 3 bases and J by 7 bases, and 16 bases separated the two germline ends. The CDR3 consists of 16 residues. From germline, CDR1 is LGHNA and CDR2 YSLEER. Here the CDR3 reads CASSQNRALGNSPLHF. The CDR3 DNA sequence: TGCGCCAGCAGCCAGAACAGGGCCCTGGGCAATTCACCCCTCCACTTT.

J is TRBJ2-5 and V is TRBV2; 13 nucleotides line up with TRBD2. The germline gives CDR1 SNHLY, CDR2 FYNNEI. The ends lost 7 bases at V and 4 bases at J; junction bases unmatched: 6. The CDR3 is made up of 15 amino acids. The CDR3 reads CASTPGLAGAETQYF. In nucleotides, the CDR3 is TGTGCCAGCACTCCCGGACTAGCGGGGGCAGAGACCCAGTACTTC.

The CDR3 spells CASFPTGYSTEAFF. The DNA of the CDR3 is TGCGCCAGCTTCCCAACAGGGTACAGCACTGAAGCTTTCTTT. The gene calls are TRBV5-1 and TRBJ1-1, with a tentative D call TRBD1 (6 bases). The germline V gene encodes CDR1 SGHRS and CDR2 YFSETQ. V lost 7 bases to trimming and J lost 4 bases, with 17 bases between them. CDR3 size: 14 residues.

The chain employs TRBV5-1 and TRBJ2-2, with a possible D match to TRBD2 (6 bases). The germline V gene has CDR1 SGHRS and CDR2 YFSETQ. V was shortened by 0 bases and J by 1 base, with 7 bases between the two germline ends. This CDR3 region has 15 residues. The CDR3 DNA is TGCGCCAGCAGCTTGGACGGGGGGAACACCGGGGAGCTGTTTTTT. Translating it yields CASSLDGGNTGELFF.

The V gene is TRBV7-8, the J gene TRBJ1-1; no clear D. Trimming shortened V by 2 bases and J by 8 bases, and 18 bases separated the two germline ends. The CDR3 sequence is 15 residues long. The germline gives CDR1 SGHVS, CDR2 FQNEAQ. DNA for the CDR3: TGTGCCAGCAGCTTAACGGGCGAGAGGGAGTACGAAGCTTTCTTT. The encoded protein is CASSLTGEREYEAFF.

The rearrangement links TRBV30 to TRBJ1-1; 8 bases map to TRBD1. The CDR3 is 14 amino acids. Germline CDR1 is GTSNPN and CDR2 is SVGIG (reference sequence). After removal of 5 bases from V and 9 bases from J, the junction contained 14 bases not matched to a gene. CDR3 DNA: TGTGCCTGGTCCGGTTCCGGACAGGGCTTCCAAGCTTTCTTT. Protein sequence: CAWSGSGQGFQAFF.

This rearrangement joins TRBV19 to TRBJ1-5; TRBD1 matches 9 bases. CDR3 length: 14 amino acids. After removal of 5 bases from V and 4 bases from J, the junction contained 3 bases not matched to a gene. From germline, CDR1 is LNHDA and CDR2 SQIVND (reference sequence). CDR3 region: CASSAGTGNQPQHF. DNA of the CDR3: TGTGCCAGTAGTGCGGGGACAGGGAATCAGCCCCAGCATTTT.

In this sample, this clone turned up once. The chain is built from TRBV10-3 and TRBJ2-1; 14 bases are a match to TRBD2. The CDR3 has 16 residues. V dropped 6 bases and J dropped 7; count of bases not matched to a gene: 8. CDR1 ENHRY and CDR2 SYGVKD come from the germline V gene. CDR3 nucleotides: TGTGCCATCAGCCCAGGGACTAGCGGGAGAAGGAATGAGCAGTTCTTC. Protein: CAISPGTSGRRNEQFF.

The rearrangement joins TRBV19 to TRBJ1-6; the D is unclear. The CDR3 is 14 amino acids. The V gene's germline CDR1 is LNHDA and CDR2 SQIVND (reference sequence). Trimming left V 6 bases short and J 4 bases short, with 10 bases between. CDR3 coding DNA: TGTGCCAGTAGCGAGGGCCGGTATAATTCACCCCTCCACTTT. This codes for CASSEGRYNSPLHF.

This clone was seen only a few times. V is TRBV7-6 and J is TRBJ2-7; 12 bases are a match to TRBD2. The CDR3 has 16 residues. The junction had 5 bases not matched to a gene; V was cut back by 1 base and J by 4 bases. CDR1 is SGHVS, CDR2 FNYEAQ, per germline. CDR3 DNA: TGTGCCAGCAGCTTAGGTACTAGCGGGGGGATTTACGAGCAGTACTTC. Its protein product is CASSLGTSGGIYEQYF. The full variable domain, in which reference TRBV7-6 and TRBJ2-7 provide the parts outside the CDR3, is GAGVSQSPRYKVTKRGQDVALRCDPISGHVSLYWYRQALGQGPEFLTYFNYEAQQDKSGLPNDRFSAERPEGSISTLTIQRTEQRDSAMYRCASSLGTSGGIYEQYFGPGTRLTVT.